This T cell receptor (beta chain) came from a study of beta chain features in type 1 diabetes. As for the study in general: Summed over all samples, the examined sorted cells came to fewer than 120,000,000.

Germline V gene lookup returns CDR1 SGHTA and CDR2 FQGNSA. This CDR3 comprises 12 residues. Trimming removed 6 bases from V and 7 bases from J, with 10 bases in between. What was sequenced were expressed TCRB transcripts, since all of the isolated RNA had been reverse transcribed. Some clones are missing from TCRdb's copy, which holds only in-frame ones; the method was immunoSEQ multiplex PCR. The table records 110,000 to 150,000 clones, less than 10% of them present only once. This clone was seen a few times. The chain couples TRBV7-2 to TRBJ2-1; tentatively, D is TRBD2 (5 bases). The receptor was derived from a woman in her forties in good health. Input material: central memory CD4+ T cells from blood. The CDR3 region is CASSRTRNEQFF. As DNA, the CDR3 is TGTGCCAGCAGTCGGACTCGAAATGAGCAGTTCTTC.